These 6 T cell receptor beta chains came from one sample sequenced in a study of blood T cell repertoires in COVID-19. The table came from immunoSEQ multiplex PCR; TCRdb's copy has only in-frame clones and leaves some out. This table holds under 500,000 clones, around 89% found once. Source material: peripheral blood. The receptors were gathered from a woman between 25 and 40 years old with acute or convalescent COVID-19.

A single count supports this clone. V is TRBV24-1 and J is TRBJ2-5, with a tentative D call TRBD1 (6 bases). Trimming took off 1 base at V and 2 bases at J, with 13 bases between the two ends. CDR3 length equals 16 residues. The germline V gene encodes CDR1 KGHDR and CDR2 SFDVKD. The CDR3 nucleotides read TGTGCCACCAGTGATTTTTTACAGGGCGGACAAGAGACCCAGTACTTC. Protein: CATSDFLQGGQETQYF.

The V gene is TRBV6-1, the J gene TRBJ1-4, with a weak D call TRBD1 (6 bases). From germline, CDR1 is MNHNS and CDR2 SASEGT. The V end was cut by 1 base, the J end by 2 bases, with 11 bases between. This CDR3 is built from 16 residues. In nucleotides, the CDR3 is TGTGCCAGCAGTGAAGAGGGGGTAGGGACTAATGAAAAACTGTTTTTT. This codes for CASSEEGVGTNEKLFF.

The chain has TRBV7-2 and TRBJ2-7; D unclear. Trimming took 6 bases from V and 3 from J, leaving 9 bases between them. The CDR3 is made up of 12 amino acids. CDR1 and CDR2 (germline): SGHTA, FQGNSA. CDR3 DNA sequence: TGTGCCAGCAGTCGCACCGGCTACGAGCAGTACTTC. Translated: CASSRTGYEQYF.

The V gene is TRBV24-1, the J gene TRBJ2-1, with D hard to call. The germline V gene has CDR1 KGHDR and CDR2 SFDVKD. The CDR3 has 13 amino acids. The germline V and J ends were trimmed by 3 bases and 9 bases, with 11 bases remaining between them. CDR3 protein: CATSDEGWAEQFF. The CDR3 DNA is TGTGCCACCAGTGATGAAGGTTGGGCTGAGCAGTTCTTC.

The chain is built from TRBV2 and TRBJ2-7; D is perhaps TRBD1 (6 bases). CDR1 is SNHLY and CDR2 is FYNNEI in the germline V gene. Trimming took 3 bases from V and 5 from J, leaving 14 bases between them. The CDR3 consists of 14 residues. The CDR3 bases are TGTGCCAGCAGTGACTCAGGGGTAATCAACGAGCAGTACTTC. The encoded protein is CASSDSGVINEQYF.

Only one count was recorded for this clone. V usage is TRBV5-1 and J usage is TRBJ2-1; D is undetermined. Trimming cost V 6 bases and J 3 bases, with 10 bases left between them. Per the germline V gene, CDR1 is SGHRS and CDR2 is YFSETQ. The CDR3 has 13 amino acids. The CDR3 region has the DNA TGCGCCAGCACCTTAGAGAACTACAATGAGCAGTTCTTC. The encoded protein is CASTLENYNEQFF.